This T cell receptor beta chain was captured by sequencing in a study of shared clonotypes between healthy human individuals. Overall study results and limits: Donors were few, which limited the genetic and exposure-history diversity represented.

An approximately 200 ng quantity of DNA, tens of thousands of T cell genomes, went into the sorted-subset replicate PCRs. Only in-frame clones appear in the TCRdb table, and some are missing; sequencing was by immunoSEQ multiplex PCR. The table records fewer than 1.4 million clones, about 84% of them present only once. This clone was seen a single time. The target antigen is unknown. The specimen was memory CD4+ T cells from PBMCs. Noted subset: CD45RA-negative fraction. This TCR was sampled from a man aged 18 to 29 in good health. Some clones in this sample may be carry-over from other donors' samples.

In DNA form, the CDR3 reads TGTGCCAGCAGCTCCCTAACAGATACGCAGTATTTT. Translation gives CASSSLTDTQYF. The J gene is TRBJ2-3, the V gene TRBV5-6, with D uncertain. The CDR3 is 12 amino acids. Germline V gives CDR1 SGHDT, CDR2 YYEEEE. The V end was cut by 3 bases, the J end by 3 bases, with 5 bases between.